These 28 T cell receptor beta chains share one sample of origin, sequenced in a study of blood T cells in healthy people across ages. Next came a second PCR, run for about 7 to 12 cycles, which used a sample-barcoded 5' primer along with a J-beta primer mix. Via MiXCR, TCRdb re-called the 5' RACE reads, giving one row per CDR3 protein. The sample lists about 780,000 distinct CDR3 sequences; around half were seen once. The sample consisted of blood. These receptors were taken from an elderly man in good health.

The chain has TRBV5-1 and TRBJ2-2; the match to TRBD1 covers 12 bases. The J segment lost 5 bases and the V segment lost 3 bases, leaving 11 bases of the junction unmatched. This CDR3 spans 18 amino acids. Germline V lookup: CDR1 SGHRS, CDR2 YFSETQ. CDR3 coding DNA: TGCGCCAGCAGCTCCGGGACAGGGGGCGCCCCGGGTACCGGGGAGCTGTTTTTT. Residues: CASSSGTGGAPGTGELFF.

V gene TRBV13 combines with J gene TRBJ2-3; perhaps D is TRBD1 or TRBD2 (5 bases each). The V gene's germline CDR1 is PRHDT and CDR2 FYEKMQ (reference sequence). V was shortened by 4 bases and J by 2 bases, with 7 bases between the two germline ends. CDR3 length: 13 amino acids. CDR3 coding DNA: TGTGCCAGCAGCTACGGGGCCACAGATACGCAGTATTTT. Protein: CASSYGATDTQYF.

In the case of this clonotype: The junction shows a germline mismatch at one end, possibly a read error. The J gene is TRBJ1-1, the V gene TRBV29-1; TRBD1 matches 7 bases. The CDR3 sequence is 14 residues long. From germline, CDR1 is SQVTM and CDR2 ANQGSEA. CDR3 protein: CSVALGQLNTEAFF. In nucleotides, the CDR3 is TGCAGCGTTGCTCTGGGACAGCTGAACACTGAGGCTTTCTTT.

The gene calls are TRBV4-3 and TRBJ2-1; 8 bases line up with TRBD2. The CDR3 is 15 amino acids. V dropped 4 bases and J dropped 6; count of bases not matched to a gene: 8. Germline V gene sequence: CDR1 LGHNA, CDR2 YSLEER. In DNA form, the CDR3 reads TGCGCCAGCAGCCGTGGAGCGGGAGAGATCAATGAGCAGTTCTTC. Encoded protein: CASSRGAGEINEQFF.

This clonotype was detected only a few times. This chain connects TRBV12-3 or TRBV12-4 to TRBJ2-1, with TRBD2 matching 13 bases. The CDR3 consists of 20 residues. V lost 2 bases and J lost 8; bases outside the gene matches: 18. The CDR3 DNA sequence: TGTGCCAGCAGTTTATACCGACTAGCGGGAGGCAGGGGAGGCGTCTATGAGCAGTTCTTC. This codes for CASSLYRLAGGRGGVYEQFF.

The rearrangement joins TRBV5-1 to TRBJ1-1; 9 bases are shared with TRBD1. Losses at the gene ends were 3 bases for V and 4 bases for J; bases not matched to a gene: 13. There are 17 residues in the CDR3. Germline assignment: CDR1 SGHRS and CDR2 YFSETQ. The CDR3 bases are TGCGCCAGCAGCTCCGTCCCGGGACAGGGATCGAGCACTGAAGCTTTCTTT. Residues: CASSSVPGQGSSTEAFF.

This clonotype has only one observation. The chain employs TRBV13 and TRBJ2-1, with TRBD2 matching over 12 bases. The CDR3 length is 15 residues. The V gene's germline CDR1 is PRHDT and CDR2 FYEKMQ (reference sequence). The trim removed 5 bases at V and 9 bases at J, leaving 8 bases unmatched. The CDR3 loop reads CASSATSGGIGEQFF. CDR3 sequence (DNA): TGTGCCAGCAGCGCAACTAGCGGGGGGATCGGTGAGCAGTTCTTC.

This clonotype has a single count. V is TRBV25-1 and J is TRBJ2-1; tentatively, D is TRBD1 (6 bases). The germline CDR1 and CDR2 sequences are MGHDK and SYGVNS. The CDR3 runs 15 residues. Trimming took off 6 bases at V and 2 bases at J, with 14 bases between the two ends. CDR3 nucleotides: TGTGCCAGCAGCCCCTACAGGGCCACCTACAATGAGCAGTTCTTC. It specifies CASSPYRATYNEQFF.

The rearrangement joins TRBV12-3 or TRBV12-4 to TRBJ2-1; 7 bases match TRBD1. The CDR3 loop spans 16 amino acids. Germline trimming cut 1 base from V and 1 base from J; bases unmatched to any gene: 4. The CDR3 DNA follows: TGTGCCAGCAGTTTAGGGGGACAGCTTTCCTACAATGAGCAGTTCTTC. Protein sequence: CASSLGGQLSYNEQFF.

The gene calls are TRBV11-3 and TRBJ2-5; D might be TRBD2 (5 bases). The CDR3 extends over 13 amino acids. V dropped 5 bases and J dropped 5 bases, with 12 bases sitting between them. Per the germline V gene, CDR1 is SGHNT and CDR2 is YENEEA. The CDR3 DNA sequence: TGTGCCAGCAGCGGGAAGGCGGGCGAGACCCAGTACTTC. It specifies CASSGKAGETQYF.

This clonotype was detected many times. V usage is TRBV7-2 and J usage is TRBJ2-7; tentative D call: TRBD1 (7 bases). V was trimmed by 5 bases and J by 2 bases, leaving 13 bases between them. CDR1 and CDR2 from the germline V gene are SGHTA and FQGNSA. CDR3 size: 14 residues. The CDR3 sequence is CASSKDRTTYEQYF. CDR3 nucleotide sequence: TGTGCCAGCAGCAAGGACAGGACTACCTACGAGCAGTACTTC.

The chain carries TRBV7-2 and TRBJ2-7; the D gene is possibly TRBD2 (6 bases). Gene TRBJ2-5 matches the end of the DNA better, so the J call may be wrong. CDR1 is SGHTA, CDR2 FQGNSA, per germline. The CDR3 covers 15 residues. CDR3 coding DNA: TGTGCCAGCAGCCTGCGGGACTCCCTGTTCGAGACCCAGTACTTC. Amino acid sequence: CASSLRDSLFETQYF.

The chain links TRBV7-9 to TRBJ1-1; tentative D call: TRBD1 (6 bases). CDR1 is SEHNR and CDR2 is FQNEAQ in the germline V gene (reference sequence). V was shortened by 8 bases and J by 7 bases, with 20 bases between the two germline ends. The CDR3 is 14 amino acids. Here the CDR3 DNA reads TGTGCCAGCTTCCAGACAGGAGGGTATGGTGAAGCTTTCTTT. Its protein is CASFQTGGYGEAFF. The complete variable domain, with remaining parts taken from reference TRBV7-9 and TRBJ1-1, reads DTGVSQNPRHKITKRGQNVTFRCDPISEHNRLYWYRQTLGQGPEFLTYFQNEAQLEKSRLLSDRFSAERPKGSFSTLEIQRTEQGDSAMYLCASFQTGGYGEAFFGQGTRLTVV.

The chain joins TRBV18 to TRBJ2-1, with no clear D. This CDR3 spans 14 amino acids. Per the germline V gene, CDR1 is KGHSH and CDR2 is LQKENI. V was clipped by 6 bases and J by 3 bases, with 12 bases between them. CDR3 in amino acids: CASSREKLYNEQFF. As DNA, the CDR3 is TGTGCCAGCTCCCGCGAAAAACTCTACAATGAGCAGTTCTTC.

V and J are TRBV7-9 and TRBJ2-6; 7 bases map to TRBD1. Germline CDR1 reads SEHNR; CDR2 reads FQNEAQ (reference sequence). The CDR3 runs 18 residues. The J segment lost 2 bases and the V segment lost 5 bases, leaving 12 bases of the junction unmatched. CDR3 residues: CASSLGTAAWAGANVLTF. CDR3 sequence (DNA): TGTGCCAGCAGCCTTGGGACAGCGGCTTGGGCTGGGGCCAACGTCCTGACTTTC.

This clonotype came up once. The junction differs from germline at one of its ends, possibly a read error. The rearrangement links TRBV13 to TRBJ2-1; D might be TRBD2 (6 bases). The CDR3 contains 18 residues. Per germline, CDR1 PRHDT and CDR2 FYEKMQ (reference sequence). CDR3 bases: TGTACCAGCAGCTTAGGAGGGACGGGAGCCGGTCCTTACAATGAGCAGTTCTTC. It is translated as CTSSLGGTGAGPYNEQFF.

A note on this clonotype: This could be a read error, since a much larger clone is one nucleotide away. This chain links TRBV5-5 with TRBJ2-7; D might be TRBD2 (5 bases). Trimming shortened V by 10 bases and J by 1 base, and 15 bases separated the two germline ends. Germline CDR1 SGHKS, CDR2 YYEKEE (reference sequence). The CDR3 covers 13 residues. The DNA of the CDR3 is TGTGCCTGCACCCGTGGGAGTTCCTACGAGCAGTACTTC. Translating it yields CACTRGSSYEQYF.

The CDR3 spells CASSYGRVDEQFF. The CDR3, as DNA: TGCGCCAGCAGCTACGGGAGGGTGGATGAGCAGTTCTTC. The rearrangement joins TRBV5-1 to TRBJ2-1; 8 bases fit TRBD2. CDR3 size: 13 residues. Germline assignment: CDR1 SGHRS and CDR2 YFSETQ. J lost 8 bases, V lost 3 bases, and 4 bases had no gene match. Drawing the rest from reference TRBV5-1 and TRBJ2-1, the complete variable domain is KAGVTQTPRYLIKTRGQQVTLSCSPISGHRSVSWYQQTPGQGLQFLFEYFSETQRNKGNFPGRFSGRQFSNSRSEMNVSTLELGDSALYLCASSYGRVDEQFFGPGTRLTVL.

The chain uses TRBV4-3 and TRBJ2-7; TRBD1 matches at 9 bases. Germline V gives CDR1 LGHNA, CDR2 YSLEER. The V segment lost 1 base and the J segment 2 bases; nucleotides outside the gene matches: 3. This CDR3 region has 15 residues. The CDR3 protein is CASSQADRGPYEQYF. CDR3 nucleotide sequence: TGCGCCAGCAGCCAAGCGGACAGGGGCCCCTACGAGCAGTACTTC.

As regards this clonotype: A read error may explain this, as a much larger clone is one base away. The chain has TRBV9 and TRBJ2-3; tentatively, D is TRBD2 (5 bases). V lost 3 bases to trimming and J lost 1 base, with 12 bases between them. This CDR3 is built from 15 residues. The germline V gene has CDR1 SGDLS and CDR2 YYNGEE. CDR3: CASSGRPQGTDTQYF. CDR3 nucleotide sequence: TGTGCCAGCAGCGGGAGGCCCCAGGGCACAGATACGCAGTATTTT. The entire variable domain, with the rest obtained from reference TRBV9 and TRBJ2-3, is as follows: DSGVTQTPKHLITATGQRVTLRCSPRSGDLSVYWYQQSLDQGLQFLIQYYNGEERAKGNILERFSAQQFPDLHSELNLSSLELGDSALYFCASSGRPQGTDTQYFGPGTRLTVL.

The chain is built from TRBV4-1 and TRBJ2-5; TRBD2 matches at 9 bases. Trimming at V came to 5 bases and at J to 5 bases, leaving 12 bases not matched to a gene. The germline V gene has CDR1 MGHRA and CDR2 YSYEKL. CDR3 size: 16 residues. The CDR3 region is CASSSLRAGGRETQYF. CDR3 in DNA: TGCGCCAGCAGCTCCCTAAGAGCGGGGGGTAGGGAGACCCAGTACTTC.

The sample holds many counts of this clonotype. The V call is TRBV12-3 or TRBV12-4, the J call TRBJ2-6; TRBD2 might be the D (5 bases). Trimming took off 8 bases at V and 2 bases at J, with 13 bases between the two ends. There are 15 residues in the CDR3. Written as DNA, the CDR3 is TGTGCCAGCCGACCAATTAGCGCTGGGGCCAACGTCCTGACTTTC. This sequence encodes CASRPISAGANVLTF.

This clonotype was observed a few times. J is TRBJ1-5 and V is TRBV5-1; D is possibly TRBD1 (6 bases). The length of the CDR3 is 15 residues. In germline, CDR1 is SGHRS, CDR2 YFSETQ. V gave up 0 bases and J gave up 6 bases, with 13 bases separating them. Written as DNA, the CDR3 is TGCGCCAGCAGCTTGGAGGGGGGGCGAGGTCAGCCCCAGCATTTT. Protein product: CASSLEGGRGQPQHF.

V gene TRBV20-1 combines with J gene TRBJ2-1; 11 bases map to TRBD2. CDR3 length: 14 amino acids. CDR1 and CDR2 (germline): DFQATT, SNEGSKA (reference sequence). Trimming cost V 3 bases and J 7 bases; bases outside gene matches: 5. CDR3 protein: CSASLAGGLNEQFF. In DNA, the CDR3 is TGCAGTGCTAGTTTAGCGGGAGGGCTAAATGAGCAGTTCTTC.

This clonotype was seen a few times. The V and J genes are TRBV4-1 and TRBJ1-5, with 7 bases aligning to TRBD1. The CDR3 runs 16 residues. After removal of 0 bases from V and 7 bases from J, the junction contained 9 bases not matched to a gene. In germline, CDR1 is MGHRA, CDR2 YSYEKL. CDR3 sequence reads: CASSQEQGSGGQPQHF. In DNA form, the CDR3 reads TGCGCCAGCAGCCAAGAACAGGGGTCGGGCGGCCAGCCCCAGCATTTT.

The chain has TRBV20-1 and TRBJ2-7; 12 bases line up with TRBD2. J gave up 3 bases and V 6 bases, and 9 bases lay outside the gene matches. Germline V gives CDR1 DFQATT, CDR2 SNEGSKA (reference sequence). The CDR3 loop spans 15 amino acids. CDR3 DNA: TGCAGTGCCAAGAATCTAGCGGGAGGGGTCTACGAGCAGTACTTC. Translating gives CSAKNLAGGVYEQYF.

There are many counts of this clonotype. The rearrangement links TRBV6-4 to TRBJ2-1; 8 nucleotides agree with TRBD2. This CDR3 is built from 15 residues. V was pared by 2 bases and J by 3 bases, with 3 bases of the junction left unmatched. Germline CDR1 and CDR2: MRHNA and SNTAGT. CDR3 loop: CASSDQAGDYNEQFF. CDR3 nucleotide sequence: TGTGCCAGCAGTGACCAAGCGGGAGACTACAATGAGCAGTTCTTC.

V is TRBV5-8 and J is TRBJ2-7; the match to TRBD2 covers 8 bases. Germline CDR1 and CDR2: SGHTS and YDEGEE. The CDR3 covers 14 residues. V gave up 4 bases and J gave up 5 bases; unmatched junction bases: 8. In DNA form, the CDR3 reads TGTGCCAGCAGCAAACGAGCGGGAGTTAACGAGCAGTACTTC. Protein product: CASSKRAGVNEQYF.